A single sample is the source of the 20 T cell receptor beta chains below, sequenced in a study of persistence of HIV-infected CD4 T cells. Sequencing used immunoSEQ version 4 in survey mode. Method: immunoSEQ multiplex PCR; TCRdb's copy keeps in-frame clones and lacks some. The sample carries 35,000 to 50,000 clones, approximately 89% recorded once. No antigen has been assigned to these receptors. Anti-CD3/anti-CD28 beads served as a nonspecific positive control stimulus. Responding CD4+ T cells were sorted by upregulation of both CD40 ligand and CD69. The sequencing here drew on CD4+ T cells sorted from PBMCs after approximately 19-hour stimulation, taken from a patient who received antiretroviral therapy. These receptors were collected from an adult man with HIV who was CMV-seropositive.

This chain links TRBV5-1 with TRBJ2-7; 11 positions agree with TRBD1. CDR1 is SGHRS, CDR2 YFSETQ, per germline. V was pared by 1 base and J by 3 bases, with 9 bases of the junction left unmatched. The CDR3 totals 17 residues. The CDR3, as DNA: TGCGCCAGCAGCTTGACGGGAAGGGACAGGGGGGACTACGAGCAGTACTTC. Amino acid sequence: CASSLTGRDRGDYEQYF.

The chain is built from TRBV7-8 and TRBJ2-1, with 11 bases aligning to TRBD2. The V and J ends lost 4 bases and 2 bases, in that order; junction bases with no gene match: 10. The V gene's germline CDR1 is SGHVS and CDR2 FQNEAQ. The CDR3 sequence is 18 residues long. The CDR3: CASSSSAYSGGAYNEQFF. The CDR3 bases are TGTGCCAGCAGCTCCTCAGCCTATAGCGGGGGGGCCTACAATGAGCAGTTCTTC.

The chain couples TRBV19 to TRBJ1-1; D uncertain. CDR1 is LNHDA, CDR2 SQIVND, per germline (reference sequence). The V end lost 3 bases, the J end lost 6 bases, and 11 bases lay between the germline ends. The length of the CDR3 is 13 residues. CDR3 DNA: TGTGCCAGTAGTATCCGCAATCTCGCTGAAGCTTTCTTT. Protein: CASSIRNLAEAFF.

The chain joins TRBV18 to TRBJ2-1, with D unclear. CDR3 length equals 16 residues. Germline lookup yields CDR1 KGHSH and CDR2 LQKENI. With 0 bases removed from V and 4 bases from J, the gap between germline ends came to 13 bases. The CDR3 region has the DNA TGTGCCAGCTCACCACCGGTCGTTGGGGTTTACAATGAGCAGTTCTTC. It codes for CASSPPVVGVYNEQFF. Using reference TRBV18 and TRBJ2-1 for the parts outside the CDR3, the full variable domain is NAGVMQNPRHLVRRRGQEARLRCSPMKGHSHVYWYRQLPEEGLKFMVYLQKENIIDESGMPKERFSAEFPKEGPSILRIQQVVRGDSAAYFCASSPPVVGVYNEQFFGPGTRLTVL.

J is TRBJ2-3 and V is TRBV7-2, with 8 bases identical to TRBD1. The CDR3 is 15 residues long. With V trimmed by 1 base and J by 1 base, 1 base remained unmatched. The germline CDR1 and CDR2 sequences are SGHTA and FQGNSA. The CDR3 DNA follows: TGTGCCAGCAGCTTAGGGGGACAGGGCACAGATACGCAGTATTTT. Translated: CASSLGGQGTDTQYF.

This clone was seen a handful of times. V gene TRBV7-9 combines with J gene TRBJ2-7, with 9 bases fitting TRBD1. CDR1 is SEHNR and CDR2 is FQNEAQ in the germline V gene (reference sequence). V gave up 7 bases and J gave up 6 bases; unmatched junction bases: 4. This CDR3 has 12 amino acids. CDR3 sequence reads: CASTRTGAEQYF. The CDR3 DNA sequence: TGTGCCAGCACCAGGACAGGGGCCGAGCAGTACTTC.

The J gene is TRBJ2-1, the V gene TRBV7-2; TRBD1 matches 7 bases. CDR1 is SGHTA and CDR2 is FQGNSA in the germline V gene. The ends lost 4 bases at V and 5 bases at J; junction bases unmatched: 5. The CDR3 spans 14 residues. The CDR3 coding sequence is TGTGCCAGCAGCTACGGGACAGTTAACAATGAGCAGTTCTTC. This codes for CASSYGTVNNEQFF. Together with reference TRBV7-2 and TRBJ2-1, the CDR3 gives the full variable domain: GAGVSQSPSNKVTEKGKDVELRCDPISGHTALYWYRQSLGQGLEFLIYFQGNSAPDKSGLPSDRFSAERTGGSVSTLTIQRTQQEDSAVYLCASSYGTVNNEQFFGPGTRLTVL.

The rearrangement joins TRBV9 to TRBJ2-6; D is unresolved. Germline V gene data show CDR1 as SGDLS and CDR2 as YYNGEE. The CDR3 runs to 15 residues. V was cut by 0 bases and J by 0 bases, with 4 bases left in between. CDR3 sequence (DNA): TGTGCCAGCAGCGTAGGGACCTCTGGGGCCAACGTCCTGACTTTC. It codes for CASSVGTSGANVLTF.

The chain is built from TRBV18 and TRBJ2-7; 9 bases are a match to TRBD2. This CDR3 contains 15 residues. V lost 3 bases to trimming and J lost 2 bases; unmatched junction nucleotides: 5. Germline V gene lookup returns CDR1 KGHSH and CDR2 LQKENI. CDR3 loop: CASSPGASGAYEQYF. CDR3 bases: TGTGCCAGCTCACCCGGAGCTAGCGGGGCCTACGAGCAGTACTTC.

This clone was seen a handful of times. The chain carries TRBV28 and TRBJ1-5, with D perhaps TRBD1 (5 bases). Germline assignment: CDR1 MDHEN and CDR2 SYDVKM. V lost 6 bases and J 5 bases, leaving 14 bases between the germline ends. The CDR3 totals 14 residues. CDR3 residues: CASRGTQAYQPQHF. The CDR3 DNA reads TGTGCCAGCAGGGGCACACAGGCGTATCAGCCCCAGCATTTT.

The CDR3 sequence: CASSKSGGAGEKLFF. The CDR3 DNA reads as TGTGCCAGCTCAAAGTCAGGGGGCGCAGGAGAAAAACTGTTTTTT. The chain recombines TRBV18 with TRBJ1-4; 8 bases map to TRBD1. V lost 5 bases to trimming and J lost 8 bases; unmatched junction nucleotides: 10. In germline, CDR1 is KGHSH, CDR2 LQKENI. The CDR3 totals 15 residues.

The chain has TRBV12-3 or TRBV12-4 and TRBJ1-2, with 7 nucleotides matching TRBD1. The J segment lost 2 bases and the V segment lost 5 bases, leaving 2 bases of the junction unmatched. The CDR3 has 13 amino acids. CDR3 loop: CASSRQGNYGYTF. The CDR3 DNA is TGTGCCAGCAGTAGACAGGGAAACTATGGCTACACCTTC.

J is TRBJ1-5 and V is TRBV3-1 (or the pseudogene TRBV3-2); no definite D call. This CDR3 spans 12 amino acids. CDR1 and CDR2 from the germline V gene are LGHDT and YNNKEL (reference sequence). Between the trimmed V and J ends, which lost 3 bases and 5 bases, there was a span of 5 bases. CDR3 sequence: CASSHPHQPQHF. The CDR3 region has the DNA TGTGCCAGCAGCCACCCCCATCAGCCCCAGCATTTT.

The V and J genes are TRBV12-5 and TRBJ1-2, with D unclear. The germline V gene encodes CDR1 LGHNT and CDR2 FRNRAP. V was clipped by 3 bases and J by 4 bases, with 15 bases between them. The CDR3 runs 15 residues. CDR3 DNA: TGTGCTAGTGGTTTTCGGGCCAGCCGATCCTATGGCTACACCTTC. Translation: CASGFRASRSYGYTF.

The V call is TRBV24-1, the J call TRBJ2-2; 8 positions agree with TRBD1. Germline V gene lookup returns CDR1 KGHDR and CDR2 SFDVKD. CDR3 length equals 15 residues. The V gene end was trimmed by 4 bases and the J gene end by 5 bases; junction bases not matched to a gene: 5. The CDR3 loop reads CATSDPGQGTGELFF. In DNA form, the CDR3 reads TGTGCCACCAGTGACCCCGGACAGGGTACCGGGGAGCTGTTTTTT.

The chain has TRBV19 and TRBJ2-2; weak D call: TRBD1 (5 bases). The germline V and J ends were trimmed by 7 bases and 2 bases, with 11 bases remaining between them. The CDR3 is made up of 14 amino acids. The germline V gene encodes CDR1 LNHDA and CDR2 SQIVND (reference sequence). Here the CDR3 DNA reads TGTGCCAGTACCCCGACAGAAAACACCGGGGAGCTGTTTTTT. Amino acids: CASTPTENTGELFF. The full variable domain, its missing parts supplied by reference TRBV19 and TRBJ2-2, is DGGITQSPKYLFRKEGQNVTLSCEQNLNHDAMYWYRQDPGQGLRLIYYSQIVNDFQKGDIAEGYSVSREKKESFPLTVTSAQKNPTAFYLCASTPTENTGELFFGEGSRLTVL.

V is TRBV3-1 (or the pseudogene TRBV3-2) and J is TRBJ2-3; 12 positions agree with TRBD2. Looked up from germline, CDR1 is LGHDT and CDR2 is YNNKEL (reference sequence). J gave up 2 bases and V 2 bases, and 8 bases lay outside the gene matches. The CDR3 spans 18 residues. The CDR3 sequence is CASSQNPTSGGDTDTQYF. The CDR3 DNA is TGTGCCAGCAGCCAAAACCCGACTAGCGGGGGTGACACAGATACGCAGTATTTT.

The sample holds a few counts of this clone. The chain employs TRBV7-7 and TRBJ2-7; D is perhaps TRBD1 (6 bases). Germline CDR1 reads SSHAT; CDR2 reads FNYEAQ (reference sequence). The V end was cut by 5 bases, the J end by 1 base, with 21 bases between. The CDR3 has 17 amino acids. CDR3 sequence (DNA): TGTGCCAGCAGCGCAGCCGCCCGACAGGTGACTTCCTACGAGCAGTACTTC. Protein product: CASSAAARQVTSYEQYF.

V and J are TRBV29-1 and TRBJ2-3, with 11 positions matching TRBD2. The CDR3 contains 15 residues. Germline assignment: CDR1 SQVTM and CDR2 ANQGSEA. The V gene end was trimmed by 0 bases and the J gene end by 6 bases; junction bases not matched to a gene: 5. Here the CDR3 DNA reads TGCAGCGTTGAAGAGGGACTAGCGGTTTCGGATACGCAGTATTTT. Encoded protein: CSVEEGLAVSDTQYF.

The chain combines TRBV18 with TRBJ2-7; a weak D match, TRBD2 (6 bases). Deletions cut 3 bases from V and 5 bases from J, with 11 bases between. The CDR3 is 13 residues long. From germline, CDR1 is KGHSH and CDR2 LQKENI. This CDR3 is CASSPPSVHEQYF. The CDR3 DNA follows: TGTGCCAGCTCACCGCCTAGCGTGCACGAGCAGTACTTC. The variable domain in full, completed from reference TRBV18 and TRBJ2-7, reads NAGVMQNPRHLVRRRGQEARLRCSPMKGHSHVYWYRQLPEEGLKFMVYLQKENIIDESGMPKERFSAEFPKEGPSILRIQQVVRGDSAAYFCASSPPSVHEQYFGPGTRLTVT.